This T cell receptor beta chain was sequenced during a study of identical twins' blood T cells. Turning to the study itself: Approximately 50 million reads came from about twelve libraries, six alpha, six beta. General study results and limits: Each donor's most abundant TCRbeta clonotypes shared more CDR3 sequences with her twin than unrelated donors. Shared CDR3 clonotype counts tracked mainly the product of cloneset sizes.

A note on this clonotype: Its antigen is currently unknown.

CDR3 length: 14 residues. Germline V lookup: CDR1 DFQATT, CDR2 SNEGSKA (reference sequence). Trimming cost V 0 bases and J 2 bases; bases outside gene matches: 2. Using its own MiXCR run on the 5' RACE reads, TCRdb lists one record per CDR3 protein. Among a few hundred thousand distinct CDR3 sequences listed, under 30% were seen once. Six healthy women, forming three identical twin pairs, donated samples. The clonotype originates from a woman between 18 and 50 years old in good health. The chain combines TRBV20-1 with TRBJ2-7, with 9 bases fitting TRBD1. What was sequenced was PBMCs. The CDR3, as DNA: TGCAGTGCTAGAGAAGGGACAGGGACCTACGAGCAGTACTTC. Translating gives CSAREGTGTYEQYF.